Detailed here is one T cell receptor (beta chain). Its antigen is still unknown. 60 Vbeta and 13 Jbeta primers were used in PCR. In the authors' workflow: Later work found 65 million to 85 million unique TCR beta chains, with roughly 11 million shared. The repertoire was sequenced with immunoSEQ multiplex PCR; TCRdb's copy has only in-frame clones and lacks some. That table gives V, J and clone size, and the DNA gave D and trimming. The sample carries about 160,000 clones, approximately 85% recorded once. This sample is drawn from a study of cytomegalovirus exposure and HLA in healthy donors. Whole-study findings and limits: A link between a missense DCLRE1C variant and TCR beta V- and J-gene trimming emerged from a later analysis. Presence/absence analysis assumed near-uniform sequencing depth across donors. TCR beta chains associated with HLA were, in a later analysis, more clonally expanded than equally common others.

Trimming at V came to 0 bases and at J to 3 bases, leaving 2 bases not matched to a gene. The length of the CDR3 is 15 residues. CDR1 and CDR2 from the germline V gene are SGHRS and YFSETQ. This sequence joins TRBV5-1 and TRBJ1-5, with 8 bases matching TRBD1. This sequence originates from a man aged 18 to 29 in good health and CMV-seropositive. What was sequenced was PBMCs. CDR3 DNA: TGCGCCAGCAGCTTGGGGGGACAGGACAATCAGCCCCAGCATTTT. This sequence encodes CASSLGGQDNQPQHF.